These 15 T cell receptor beta chains came from one sample sequenced in a study of human T cells and chemical hapten exposure. Time point defined: patch test 2, 6 weeks after DPC sensitization. Treatment here: therapeutic diphenylcyclopropenone sensitization with weekly scalp DPC. TCRdb reprocessed the RACE reads with MiXCR, giving one entry per CDR3 protein. Of 360,000 or so distinct CDR3 sequences listed, over 6% are singletons. Specimen: whole blood, collected in connection with sensitization to the hapten diphenylcyclopropenone (DPC). These receptors were collected from a woman aged 18-35 years with alopecia areata. Some clones in this sample may be carry-over from other donors' samples.

This clonotype was observed a handful of times. The genes are TRBV4-2 and TRBJ2-7; 7 nucleotides align to TRBD1. CDR1 is LGHNA and CDR2 is YNFKEQ in the germline V gene. Trimming took 4 bases from V and 1 from J; bases not matched to a gene: 4. The CDR3 sequence is 14 residues long. The chain's CDR3 is CASSRRGQSYEQYF. CDR3 in DNA: TGTGCCAGCAGCCGACGGGGACAGTCCTACGAGCAGTACTTC.

This clonotype was detected only a few times. This rearrangement joins TRBV20-1 to TRBJ1-2; TRBD1 agrees at 12 bases. The V gene's germline CDR1 is DFQATT and CDR2 SNEGSKA (reference sequence). Trimming cost V 5 bases and J 7 bases; bases outside gene matches: 8. The CDR3 is made up of 14 amino acids. The DNA for the CDR3 is TGCAGTGCTGTCCGGGGACAGGGGGCCAGTGGCTACACCTTC. Amino acid sequence: CSAVRGQGASGYTF.

The rearrangement joins TRBV2 to TRBJ1-5; 12 bases align to TRBD1. The CDR3 has 17 amino acids. CDR1 SNHLY and CDR2 FYNNEI come from the germline V gene. The V gene end was trimmed by 6 bases and the J gene end by 2 bases; junction bases not matched to a gene: 8. The CDR3 region has the DNA TGTGCCAGCAGGGGGACAGGGGGCCCTTGGGGCAATCAGCCCCAGCATTTT. Protein: CASRGTGGPWGNQPQHF.

This clonotype was observed a handful of times. The rearrangement links TRBV5-1 to TRBJ2-7, with TRBD1 identical over 7 bases. The ends lost 5 bases at V and 2 bases at J; junction bases unmatched: 7. The CDR3 loop spans 14 amino acids. Per the germline V gene, CDR1 is SGHRS and CDR2 is YFSETQ. The CDR3 spells CASSTRTGPYEQYF. The CDR3 DNA reads TGCGCCAGCAGTACACGGACAGGACCCTACGAGCAGTACTTC.

Ten or more counts support this clonotype. This chain joins TRBV7-2 and TRBJ2-4, with D uncertain. Trimming pared 2 bases from V and 0 bases from J, leaving 11 bases between. CDR1 is SGHTA, CDR2 FQGNSA, per germline. The CDR3 spans 16 residues. This chain's CDR3 is CASSLMGSLAKNIQYF. DNA of the CDR3: TGTGCCAGCAGCTTAATGGGCAGTCTAGCCAAAAACATTCAGTACTTC.

This chain connects TRBV3-1 to TRBJ1-6; 8 positions agree with TRBD1. This CDR3 comprises 16 residues. The germline CDR1 and CDR2 sequences are LGHDT and YNNKEL (reference sequence). J lost 6 bases, V lost 1 base, and 5 bases had no gene match. The CDR3 reads CASSQVGQAFNSPLHF. CDR3 in DNA: TGTGCCAGCAGCCAAGTGGGACAGGCCTTTAATTCACCCCTCCACTTT. Together with reference TRBV3-1 and TRBJ1-6, the CDR3 gives the full variable domain: DTAVSQTPKYLVTQMGNDKSIKCEQNLGHDTMYWYKQDSKKFLKIMFSYNNKELIINETVPNRFSPKSPDKAHLNLHINSLELGDSAVYFCASSQVGQAFNSPLHFGNGTRLTVT.

This clonotype has only one observation. This may be a read error, as it is one base from a much larger clone. The chain recombines TRBV6-5 with TRBJ2-7; tentatively, D is TRBD1 (5 bases). The CDR3 contains 15 residues. Germline V CDR1 and CDR2: MNHEY, SVGAGI. The CDR3 here is CVSSQGASMSYEQYF. The CDR3 nucleotides are TGTGTCAGCAGCCAAGGGGCCTCCATGTCCTACGAGCAGTACTTC.

This clonotype was detected many times. This chain joins TRBV5-1 and TRBJ2-7; unclear D gene. V lost 4 bases and J 5 bases, leaving 10 bases between the germline ends. The CDR3 has 12 amino acids. Germline V CDR1 and CDR2: SGHRS, YFSETQ. Here the CDR3 reads CASSPSDHEQYF. CDR3 DNA: TGCGCCAGCAGCCCGTCTGACCACGAGCAGTACTTC.

The chain carries TRBV20-1 and TRBJ2-7; TRBD1 matches at 10 bases. There are 12 residues in the CDR3. V shed 6 bases and J 7 bases; nucleotides not matched to a gene: 6. Germline lookup yields CDR1 DFQATT and CDR2 SNEGSKA (reference sequence). The CDR3 is CSATGTGVEQYF. In DNA, the CDR3 is TGCAGTGCGACCGGGACAGGGGTTGAGCAGTACTTC.

The chain links TRBV4-2 to TRBJ1-6, with D possibly TRBD1 on 5 matching bases. CDR1 and CDR2 from the germline V gene are LGHNA and YNFKEQ. Trimming shortened V by 0 bases and J by 10 bases, and 13 bases separated the two germline ends. The CDR3 runs 15 residues. CDR3: CASSQDLNGDSPLHF. Written as DNA, the CDR3 is TGTGCCAGCAGCCAAGACTTGAACGGGGACTCACCCCTCCACTTT.

This clonotype has only a few counts. The CDR3, as DNA: TGTGCCAGCAGCTTAGTAACCATAGTTGGGGGTACAGATACGCAGTATTTT. It is translated as CASSLVTIVGGTDTQYF. The chain is built from TRBV7-8 and TRBJ2-3; the D call may be TRBD1 or TRBD2 (5 bases each). Germline V gene sequence: CDR1 SGHVS, CDR2 FQNEAQ. V was trimmed by 1 base and J by 3 bases, leaving 17 bases between them. This CDR3 has 17 residues.

This clonotype was seen only a few times. The junction does not match germline at one end; this may be a read error. The V call is TRBV7-7, the J call TRBJ2-5, with TRBD2 matching 9 bases. The germline V gene has CDR1 SSHAT and CDR2 FNYEAQ (reference sequence). This CDR3 has 15 amino acids. DNA for the CDR3: TGTGCTAGCAGCTTAAGTCTAGCGGGGCAAGAGACCCAGTACTTC. Its translation: CASSLSLAGQETQYF.

The rearrangement links TRBV18 to TRBJ1-2; a weak D match, TRBD1 (6 bases). CDR3 length: 15 residues. Looked up from germline, CDR1 is KGHSH and CDR2 is LQKENI. The V end lost 0 bases, the J end lost 4 bases, and 12 bases lay between the germline ends. This CDR3 is CASSPPWDTPYGYTF. The CDR3 DNA follows: TGTGCCAGCTCACCACCGTGGGACACACCCTATGGCTACACCTTC.

This clonotype has just a few counts. The chain combines TRBV2 with TRBJ2-3; 8 nucleotides match TRBD1. This CDR3 has 14 amino acids. V trimming: 7 bases; J trimming: 4 bases; junction bases outside the gene matches: 7. Germline CDR1 reads SNHLY; CDR2 reads FYNNEI. The CDR3 DNA is TGTGCCAGCAACCTAGACAGGGGAGCAGATACGCAGTATTTT. Its translation is CASNLDRGADTQYF. The full variable domain, rest sourced from reference TRBV2 and TRBJ2-3, is EPEVTQTPSHQVTQMGQEVILRCVPISNHLYFYWYRQILGQKVEFLVSFYNNEISEKSEIFDDQFSVERPDGSNFTLKIRSTKLEDSAMYFCASNLDRGADTQYFGPGTRLTVL.

The J gene is TRBJ2-1, the V gene TRBV29-1, with a possible D match to TRBD1 (5 bases). Germline V gives CDR1 SQVTM, CDR2 ANQGSEA. This CDR3 contains 14 residues. The V end lost 0 bases, the J end lost 7 bases, and 13 bases lay between the germline ends. Here the CDR3 reads CSVEDLSPGNEQFF. CDR3 in DNA: TGCAGCGTTGAAGACTTGTCCCCAGGGAATGAGCAGTTCTTC.